This is a list of T cell receptor beta chains from one sample in a study of a mutant IDH1 vaccine in newly diagnosed glioma. These receptors are not linked to any known antigen. The assay was immunoSEQ multiplex PCR, and TCRdb's table has in-frame clones only and misses some. Of 40,000 or so clones listed, approximately 83% are singletons. Sequenced material: PBMCs, taken from a glioma patient whose treatment included an IDH1 peptide vaccine. Source of these receptors: a man in his forties with glioma. CDR3s include the opening cysteine and the closing phenylalanine or tryptophan. Each record gives: clone size, J gene, V gene, CDR3 length, D gene, CDR3 protein, CDR3 DNA. D genes are given only for firm matches. Clone size is not always given. Where it is, it says once, few, many or a class for expanded clones.

abundance: NA; j_gene: TRBJ2-4; v_gene: TRBV7-8; len: 15; d_gene: NA; CDR3aa: CASSLVAGAKNIQYF; CDR3nt: TGTGCCAGCAGCTTAGTGGCGGGAGCCAAAAACATTCAGTACTTC
abundance: NA; j_gene: TRBJ2-2; v_gene: TRBV5-1; len: 17; d_gene: TRBD2; CDR3aa: CASSLQLAGVNTGELFF; CDR3nt: TGCGCCAGCAGCCTCCAACTAGCGGGTGTGAACACCGGGGAGCTGTTTTTT
abundance: NA; j_gene: TRBJ1-2; v_gene: TRBV2; len: 15; d_gene: NA; CDR3aa: CASSELVYGAYGYTF; CDR3nt: TGTGCCAGCAGTGAATTAGTTTATGGGGCCTATGGCTACACCTTC
abundance: NA; j_gene: TRBJ2-7; v_gene: TRBV7-6; len: 10; d_gene: NA; CDR3aa: CASSSYEQYF; CDR3nt: TGTGCCAGCAGCTCCTACGAGCAGTACTTC
abundance: NA; j_gene: TRBJ2-7; v_gene: TRBV11-2; len: 17; d_gene: TRBD2; CDR3aa: CASSFSTLTSGIFEQYF; CDR3nt: TGTGCCAGCAGCTTCTCAACACTTACTAGCGGGATCTTCGAGCAGTACTTC
abundance: NA; j_gene: TRBJ2-3; v_gene: TRBV5-1; len: 17; d_gene: TRBD2; CDR3aa: CASSVGPGLAGSDTQYF; CDR3nt: TGCGCCAGCAGCGTGGGACCGGGACTAGCGGGATCAGATACGCAGTATTTT
abundance: NA; j_gene: TRBJ1-3; v_gene: TRBV7-3; len: 14; d_gene: NA; CDR3aa: CASSSTAHGNTIYF; CDR3nt: TGTGCCAGCAGCTCAACAGCTCACGGAAACACCATATATTTT
abundance: NA; j_gene: TRBJ2-3; v_gene: TRBV4-3; len: 14; d_gene: NA; CDR3aa: CASSQGTPGATQYF; CDR3nt: TGCGCCAGCAGCCAAGGAACCCCTGGGGCTACGCAGTATTTT
abundance: NA; j_gene: TRBJ1-4; v_gene: TRBV7-3; len: 13; d_gene: NA; CDR3aa: CASSSVAGEKLFF; CDR3nt: TGTGCCAGCAGCTCGGTGGCAGGTGAAAAACTGTTTTTT
abundance: NA; j_gene: TRBJ2-7; v_gene: TRBV5-8; len: 11; d_gene: NA; CDR3aa: CASSKGSEQYF; CDR3nt: TGTGCCAGCAGCAAGGGATCCGAGCAGTACTTC
abundance: once; j_gene: TRBJ2-2; v_gene: TRBV7-2; len: 20; d_gene: TRBD1; CDR3aa: CASSLAVRQGNRGPTGELFF; CDR3nt: TGTGCCAGCAGCTTAGCGGTTCGGCAGGGAAATAGGGGGCCCACCGGGGAGCTGTTTTTT
abundance: few; j_gene: TRBJ2-2; v_gene: TRBV5-4; len: 15; d_gene: NA; CDR3aa: CASSSQGGLTGELFF; CDR3nt: TGTGCCAGCAGCTCGCAAGGGGGTTTAACCGGGGAGCTGTTTTTT
abundance: NA; j_gene: TRBJ2-5; v_gene: TRBV16; len: 13; d_gene: NA; CDR3aa: CASSQLSGETQYF; CDR3nt: TGTGCCAGCAGCCAACTGAGCGGAGAGACCCAGTACTTC
abundance: NA; j_gene: TRBJ2-5; v_gene: TRBV4-2; len: 14; d_gene: TRBD2; CDR3aa: CASSLGGGGETQYF; CDR3nt: TGTGCCAGCAGCCTGGGGGGGGGAGGAGAGACCCAGTACTTC
abundance: NA; j_gene: TRBJ1-3; v_gene: TRBV25-1; len: 15; d_gene: TRBD1; CDR3aa: CASSESGGGGNTIYF; CDR3nt: TGTGCCAGCAGTGAATCAGGGGGCGGTGGAAACACCATATATTTT
abundance: NA; j_gene: TRBJ1-4; v_gene: TRBV19; len: 15; d_gene: TRBD1; CDR3aa: CASSKGQLPTEKLFF; CDR3nt: TGTGCCAGTAGTAAGGGACAGTTGCCCACAGAAAAACTGTTTTTT
abundance: NA; j_gene: TRBJ2-1; v_gene: TRBV15; len: 16; d_gene: TRBD2; CDR3aa: CATSRRGSGRAYEQFF; CDR3nt: TGTGCCACCAGCAGAAGGGGGTCCGGGAGGGCCTATGAGCAGTTCTTC
abundance: NA; j_gene: TRBJ2-2; v_gene: TRBV14; len: 17; d_gene: TRBD2; CDR3aa: CASSEEIAGVWAGELFF; CDR3nt: TGTGCCAGCAGCGAAGAGATAGCGGGAGTCTGGGCCGGGGAGCTGTTTTTT
abundance: NA; j_gene: TRBJ2-5; v_gene: TRBV2; len: 13; d_gene: NA; CDR3aa: CASSADQLGDQYF; CDR3nt: TGTGCCAGCAGTGCCGACCAACTCGGGGACCAGTACTTC
abundance: NA; j_gene: TRBJ2-7; v_gene: TRBV9; len: 13; d_gene: NA; CDR3aa: CASARQGINEQYF; CDR3nt: TGTGCCAGCGCGAGGCAGGGGATCAACGAGCAGTACTTC
abundance: NA; j_gene: TRBJ2-1; v_gene: TRBV7-9; len: 16; d_gene: NA; CDR3aa: CASSLLSGTERNEQFF; CDR3nt: TGTGCCAGCAGCTTGCTTAGCGGGACAGAACGCAATGAGCAGTTCTTC
abundance: once; j_gene: TRBJ1-1; v_gene: TRBV6-5; len: 15; d_gene: TRBD1; CDR3aa: CASSAWGQGNTEAFF; CDR3nt: TGTGCCAGCAGTGCTTGGGGACAGGGTAATACTGAAGCTTTCTTT
abundance: NA; j_gene: TRBJ2-7; v_gene: TRBV27; len: 14; d_gene: NA; CDR3aa: CASSLSFRDYEQYF; CDR3nt: TGTGCCAGCAGTTTATCGTTCAGGGATTACGAGCAGTACTTC
abundance: NA; j_gene: TRBJ2-1; v_gene: TRBV20-1; len: 11; d_gene: TRBD2; CDR3aa: CIGVGGNEQFF; CDR3nt: TGCATCGGAGTGGGAGGGAATGAGCAGTTCTTC
abundance: NA; j_gene: TRBJ2-7; v_gene: TRBV25-1; len: 15; d_gene: TRBD2; CDR3aa: CASSEDGGRRYEQYF; CDR3nt: TGTGCCAGCAGTGAAGATGGCGGGAGGCGGTACGAGCAGTACTTC
abundance: NA; j_gene: TRBJ1-4; v_gene: TRBV5-6; len: 16; d_gene: TRBD1; CDR3aa: CASSGGLGTEYEKLFF; CDR3nt: TGTGCCAGCAGCGGGGGGTTGGGGACAGAATATGAAAAACTGTTTTTT
abundance: NA; j_gene: TRBJ2-6; v_gene: TRBV19; len: 17; d_gene: TRBD1; CDR3aa: CASSTRDRTSGANVLTF; CDR3nt: TGTGCCAGTAGTACCCGGGACAGGACCTCTGGGGCCAACGTCCTGACTTTC
abundance: NA; j_gene: TRBJ1-1; v_gene: TRBV9; len: 13; d_gene: NA; CDR3aa: CASSVDRDTEAFF; CDR3nt: TGTGCCAGCAGCGTAGACAGGGACACTGAAGCTTTCTTT
abundance: NA; j_gene: TRBJ2-5; v_gene: TRBV7-3; len: 18; d_gene: NA; CDR3aa: CASSPGEVSGQVMKTQYF; CDR3nt: TGTGCCAGCAGCCCCGGTGAAGTGTCTGGGCAGGTGATGAAGACCCAGTACTTC
abundance: NA; j_gene: TRBJ2-7; v_gene: TRBV7-2; len: 17; d_gene: TRBD1; CDR3aa: CASSLWYSRDSSYEQYF; CDR3nt: TGTGCCAGCAGCTTATGGTATTCCCGGGACAGCTCCTACGAGCAGTACTTC
abundance: NA; j_gene: TRBJ2-2; v_gene: TRBV9; len: 11; d_gene: NA; CDR3aa: CASSSTGELFF; CDR3nt: TGTGCCAGCAGCTCGACCGGGGAGCTGTTTTTT
abundance: NA; j_gene: TRBJ2-3; v_gene: TRBV23-1; len: 21; d_gene: NA; CDR3aa: CASSQSESGHLGLSRPDTQYF; CDR3nt: TGCGCCAGCAGTCAATCCGAATCGGGTCACCTTGGACTGTCCAGACCAGATACGCAGTATTTT
abundance: NA; j_gene: TRBJ1-2; v_gene: TRBV28; len: 13; d_gene: NA; CDR3aa: CASSLFGHGGYTF; CDR3nt: TGTGCCAGCAGTTTATTCGGGCACGGTGGCTACACCTTC
abundance: few; j_gene: TRBJ1-4; v_gene: TRBV4-1; len: 13; d_gene: NA; CDR3aa: CASSPWVGEKLFF; CDR3nt: TGCGCCAGCAGCCCCTGGGTAGGGGAAAAACTGTTTTTT
abundance: NA; j_gene: TRBJ2-7; v_gene: TRBV4-3; len: 15; d_gene: NA; CDR3aa: CASSQTTRNYYEQYF; CDR3nt: TGCGCCAGCAGCCAAACAACCCGGAATTACTACGAGCAGTACTTC
abundance: few; j_gene: TRBJ2-1; v_gene: TRBV7-9; len: 12; d_gene: TRBD2; CDR3aa: CASAGLNNEQFF; CDR3nt: TGTGCCTCCGCGGGACTAAACAATGAGCAGTTCTTC
abundance: NA; j_gene: TRBJ1-5; v_gene: TRBV23-1; len: 19; d_gene: TRBD1; CDR3aa: CASSQSLGGVYDSNQPQHF; CDR3nt: TGCGCCAGCAGTCAATCGTTAGGGGGCGTATACGATAGCAATCAGCCCCAGCATTTT
abundance: once; j_gene: TRBJ2-3; v_gene: TRBV4-3; len: 15; d_gene: NA; CDR3aa: CASSQDQAPTDTQYF; CDR3nt: TGCGCCAGCAGCCAAGATCAGGCCCCCACAGATACGCAGTATTTT
abundance: NA; j_gene: TRBJ2-2; v_gene: TRBV7-9; len: 16; d_gene: NA; CDR3aa: CASRTRGTQGIVELFF; CDR3nt: TGTGCCAGCAGAACCCGGGGGACGCAGGGAATTGTGGAGCTGTTTTTT
abundance: NA; j_gene: TRBJ2-7; v_gene: TRBV6-5; len: 15; d_gene: TRBD2; CDR3aa: CASSQRRGLAREQYF; CDR3nt: TGTGCCAGCAGTCAACGGAGGGGACTAGCGAGAGAGCAGTACTTC
abundance: NA; j_gene: TRBJ2-7; v_gene: TRBV2; len: 15; d_gene: TRBD2; CDR3aa: CASRLTSGRGYEQYF; CDR3nt: TGTGCCAGCAGGCTAACTAGCGGGAGGGGATACGAGCAGTACTTC
abundance: NA; j_gene: TRBJ1-1; v_gene: TRBV5-4; len: 14; d_gene: NA; CDR3aa: CASSQDNVNTEAFF; CDR3nt: TGTGCCAGCTCCCAAGACAACGTGAACACTGAAGCTTTCTTT
abundance: NA; j_gene: TRBJ2-4; v_gene: TRBV4-2; len: 16; d_gene: TRBD2; CDR3aa: CASSQVPVGGGNIQYF; CDR3nt: TGTGCCAGCAGCCAAGTCCCAGTTGGGGGAGGGAACATTCAGTACTTC
abundance: NA; j_gene: TRBJ2-7; v_gene: TRBV6-6; len: 15; d_gene: NA; CDR3aa: CASSRREGASYEQYF; CDR3nt: TGTGCCAGCAGTCGACGGGAGGGGGCATCCTACGAGCAGTACTTC